The 15 T cell receptor beta chains below were found in one sample sequenced in a study of blood T cell repertoires in COVID-19. Only in-frame clones appear in the TCRdb table, and some are missing; sequencing was by immunoSEQ multiplex PCR. Among around 230,000 clones, 75% to 85% were seen once, and the ten largest hold 5% to 6.5%. Sequencing was performed on peripheral blood. The receptors were sampled from a man in his fifties with COVID-19, enrolled during active disease.

The chain combines TRBV10-3 with TRBJ2-1; 9 bases are a match to TRBD1. This CDR3 region has 15 residues. Trimming at V came to 3 bases and at J to 8 bases, leaving 8 bases not matched to a gene. The germline V gene has CDR1 ENHRY and CDR2 SYGVKD. The CDR3 DNA sequence: TGTGCCATCAGTGATAACGGACAGGGGACGGATGAGCAGTTCTTC. It yields the protein CAISDNGQGTDEQFF.

This sequence joins TRBV4-3 and TRBJ1-2; no definite D call. The ends were cut back, 0 bases at V and 0 bases at J, with 11 bases in the middle. Germline loops: CDR1 LGHNA, CDR2 YSLEER. The CDR3 runs 16 residues. CDR3 DNA: TGCGCCAGCAGCCAAGATTGGGCAAGAACTAACTATGGCTACACCTTC. This gives the protein CASSQDWARTNYGYTF.

This chain joins TRBV11-2 and TRBJ2-3; a weak D match, TRBD2 (6 bases). The CDR3 runs 14 residues. Germline CDR1 SGHAT, CDR2 FQNNGV. Deletions cut 1 base from V and 8 bases from J, with 13 bases between. CDR3 nucleotide sequence: TGTGCCAGCAGCTTAGGACAGCCGGGGGTTACGCAGTATTTT. The encoded protein is CASSLGQPGVTQYF.

The chain recombines TRBV7-9 with TRBJ2-7; 10 bases align to TRBD2. V lost 2 bases to trimming and J lost 2 bases; unmatched junction nucleotides: 9. There are 17 residues in the CDR3. Germline V lookup: CDR1 SEHNR, CDR2 FQNEAQ (reference sequence). Written as DNA, the CDR3 is TGTGCCAGCAGCTTATCCCGGACTAGCGGAGGGACCTACGAGCAGTACTTC. Protein: CASSLSRTSGGTYEQYF.

The table lists this clone with a count of one. V gene TRBV29-1 combines with J gene TRBJ2-7; 7 nucleotides line up with TRBD1. Trimming removed 6 bases from V and 3 bases from J; junction bases left unmatched: 5. In germline, CDR1 is SQVTM, CDR2 ANQGSEA. The length of the CDR3 is 12 residues. CDR3 in DNA: TGCAGCGTCGAGACAGGGATCTACGAGCAGTACTTC. This sequence encodes CSVETGIYEQYF.

The genes are TRBV6-5 and TRBJ2-5, with 7 bases aligning to TRBD1. Per germline, CDR1 MNHEY and CDR2 SVGAGI. J was trimmed by 5 bases and V by 2 bases; bases with no gene match: 8. The CDR3 totals 15 residues. CDR3 DNA: TGTGCCAGCAGTTACGATCACAGGGGTTGGGAGACCCAGTACTTC. Its translation: CASSYDHRGWETQYF.

This clone has a handful of counts. This sequence joins TRBV6-5 and TRBJ1-2, with 10 bases that match TRBD1. The CDR3 is 13 amino acids. In germline, CDR1 is MNHEY, CDR2 SVGAGI. V lost 8 bases to trimming and J lost 6 bases; unmatched junction nucleotides: 6. The CDR3 bases are TGTGCCAGCTGCCTGACAGGGGGCGATGGCTACACCTTC. Its protein is CASCLTGGDGYTF.

This sequence joins TRBV6-2 or TRBV6-3 and TRBJ1-1; D remains unclear. Trimming took 5 bases from V and 3 from J, leaving 16 bases between them. Germline V CDR1 and CDR2: MNHEY, SVGEGT. There are 15 residues in the CDR3. CDR3 DNA: TGTGCCAGCAGTCGAACTGGACTCTTTCACACTGAAGCTTTCTTT. It yields the protein CASSRTGLFHTEAFF.

This rearrangement joins TRBV3-1 (or the pseudogene TRBV3-2) to TRBJ2-1; TRBD1 might be the D (6 bases). CDR3 length: 15 amino acids. Germline-derived CDR1 and CDR2 are LGHDT and YNNKEL (reference sequence). V was pared by 6 bases and J by 0 bases, with 12 bases between. The CDR3, as DNA: TGTGCCAGCAGTCCGACAGGTGGCTCCTACAATGAGCAGTTCTTC. It codes for CASSPTGGSYNEQFF.

The genes are TRBV3-1 (or the pseudogene TRBV3-2) and TRBJ1-3; D gene uncertain. The V end was cut by 2 bases, the J end by 3 bases, with 11 bases between. The CDR3 runs to 15 residues. CDR1 LGHDT and CDR2 YNNKEL come from the germline V gene (reference sequence). The CDR3 protein is CASSQSGGYGNTIYF. DNA of the CDR3: TGTGCCAGCAGCCAAAGCGGCGGGTATGGAAACACCATATATTTT.

The J gene is TRBJ1-1, the V gene TRBV29-1, with a tentative D call TRBD1 (5 bases). CDR3 size: 13 residues. V lost 4 bases and J 0 bases, leaving 9 bases between the germline ends. CDR1 and CDR2 from the germline V gene are SQVTM and ANQGSEA. In nucleotides, the CDR3 is TGCAGCGTTGCCGGACATTTGAACACTGAAGCTTTCTTT. Translating it yields CSVAGHLNTEAFF.

CDR3 amino acids: CASSSTTGVNIQYF. The CDR3 nucleotides are TGTGCCAGCAGCTCTACGACAGGGGTAAACATTCAGTACTTC. The chain recombines TRBV6-5 with TRBJ2-4, with 8 nucleotides matching TRBD1. V shed 6 bases, J shed 6 bases, and the junction held 7 bases outside the gene matches. This CDR3 region has 14 residues. Germline loops: CDR1 MNHEY, CDR2 SVGAGI.

The chain links TRBV4-2 to TRBJ2-7; 15 positions match TRBD2. CDR3 size: 18 residues. Looked up from germline, CDR1 is LGHNA and CDR2 is YNFKEQ. Trimming removed 1 base from V and 3 bases from J; junction bases left unmatched: 7. CDR3: CASSQAGLAGGPSYEQYF. In DNA form, the CDR3 reads TGTGCCAGCAGCCAAGCAGGACTAGCGGGGGGGCCAAGCTACGAGCAGTACTTC.

V gene TRBV7-8 combines with J gene TRBJ1-5; D unclear. Germline-derived CDR1 and CDR2 are SGHVS and FQNEAQ. The CDR3 is 13 residues long. Trimming took off 5 bases at V and 9 bases at J, with 14 bases between the two ends. Here the CDR3 reads CASSPRTELPQHF. CDR3 bases: TGTGCCAGCAGCCCTCGAACCGAGTTGCCCCAGCATTTT. Based on the CDR3 plus reference TRBV7-8 and TRBJ1-5, the full variable domain is GAGVSQSPRYKVAKRGQDVALRCDPISGHVSLFWYQQALGQGPEFLTYFQNEAQLDKSGLPSDRFFAERPEGSVSTLKIQRTQQEDSAVYLCASSPRTELPQHFGDGTRLSIL.

The chain is built from TRBV28 and TRBJ2-3; 8 positions match TRBD1. The V gene end was trimmed by 3 bases and the J gene end by 2 bases; junction bases not matched to a gene: 7. Germline V gene data show CDR1 as MDHEN and CDR2 as SYDVKM. This CDR3 is 16 amino acids long. Here the CDR3 DNA reads TGTGCCAGCAGTTTTTGGACAGGGAGTTTCACAGATACGCAGTATTTT. Its translation: CASSFWTGSFTDTQYF.